The clone carrying this TCR beta chain was recorded a few times. The CDR3 is 17 residues long. Germline V gene lookup returns CDR1 LGHNA and CDR2 YSLEER. V shed 0 bases and J shed 4 bases, with 17 bases lying between them. This entry belongs to a study of PD-1 blockade in classical Hodgkin lymphoma. Time point: cycle 4 day 1 (C4D1), after 6 weeks of nivolumab. Following autologous stem cell transplantation, relapse occurred in every patient, and exposure to brentuximab vedotin varied. Clones were sequenced by immunoSEQ multiplex PCR, and TCRdb holds only the in-frame ones, with some missing. The sample has approximately 38,000 clones; 70% to 85% are singletons.

Specimen: peripheral blood mononuclear cells (PBMCs), collected before the fourth cycle of nivolumab. The source is a human donor with classical Hodgkin lymphoma. V and J are TRBV4-3 and TRBJ2-3; D perhaps matches TRBD2 (5 bases). The CDR3 coding sequence is TGCGCCAGCAGCCAAGATATGTACCAGGAGAGGGCAGATACGCAGTATTTT. This encodes CASSQDMYQERADTQYF.